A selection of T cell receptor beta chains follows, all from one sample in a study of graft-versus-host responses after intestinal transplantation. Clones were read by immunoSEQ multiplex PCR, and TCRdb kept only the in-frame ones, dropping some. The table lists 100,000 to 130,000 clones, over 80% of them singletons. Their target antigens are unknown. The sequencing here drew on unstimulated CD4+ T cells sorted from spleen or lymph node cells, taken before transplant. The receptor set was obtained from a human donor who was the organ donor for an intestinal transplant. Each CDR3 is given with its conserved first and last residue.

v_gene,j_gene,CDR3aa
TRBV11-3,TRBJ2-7,CASSSEGQGRGYEQYF
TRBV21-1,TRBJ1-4,CASSKGEEKLFF
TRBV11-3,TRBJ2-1,CASTPGTSGLNEQFF
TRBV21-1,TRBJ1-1,CASSDRTGPQAFF
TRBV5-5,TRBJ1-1,CASSLTGGTEAFF
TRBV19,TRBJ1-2,CASSRLGQGRGYGYTF
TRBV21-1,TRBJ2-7,CASSLRYEQYF
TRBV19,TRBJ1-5,CASPQGAGQPQHF
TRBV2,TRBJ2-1,CASSTLQGVFSYNEQFF
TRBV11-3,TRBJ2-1,CASSLGRERDNEQFF
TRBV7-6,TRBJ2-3,CASSLPADTQYF
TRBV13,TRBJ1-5,CASSFGTGGNQPQHF
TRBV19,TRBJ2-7,CASSPLQGGSAYEQYF
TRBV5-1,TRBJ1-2,CASSLGGYGYTF
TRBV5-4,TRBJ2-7,CASSGDRGYEQYF
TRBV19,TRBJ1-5,CASSIPGPPHF
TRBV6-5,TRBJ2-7,CASSYLGQGADEQYF
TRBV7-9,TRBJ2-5,CASGSGGPKETQYF